The 29 T cell receptor beta chains below come from one sample, sequenced in a study of cytomegalovirus exposure and HLA in healthy donors (dated by TCRdb to 2016 to 2017). The library relied on the immunoSEQ multiplex PCR assay. For the multiplex PCR, a mixture combining 60 forward primers for TCR Vbeta segments and 13 reverse primers for TCR Jbeta segments was used. TCRdb's version of the immuneACCESS table is confined to in-frame rearrangements and falls short of the full clone set. An unresolved V gene accounts for under half of the shortfall where checked; the remainder is of unknown origin. The table held for this sample gives roughly 100,000 clones. 0.59% of the sample is held by the ten biggest clonotypes. The sequenced sample was PBMCs. These receptors all come from a man aged 45-65 years in good health and CMV-seronegative.

The chain uses TRBV20-1 and TRBJ2-7; no reliable D call. Germline loops: CDR1 DFQATT, CDR2 SNEGSKA (reference sequence). The CDR3 extends over 11 amino acids. CDR3 nucleotide sequence: TGCAGCTTTTCGCTGATGAGCGAGCAGTACTTC. It encodes CSFSLMSEQYF.

Here the CDR3 reads CASSRLLGTTYEQYF. The CDR3 DNA reads as TGTGCCAGCAGCCGCCTGTTGGGGACTACCTACGAGCAGTACTTC. The rearrangement joins TRBV7-9 to TRBJ2-7, with TRBD2 matching over 7 bases. Germline V gene lookup returns CDR1 SEHNR and CDR2 FQNEAQ (reference sequence). This CDR3 region has 15 residues. J lost 2 bases, V lost 5 bases, and 9 bases had no gene match.

The chain joins TRBV7-2 to TRBJ1-4, with 9 bases aligning to TRBD1. The CDR3 has 15 amino acids. CDR1 is SGHTA, CDR2 FQGNSA, per germline. With 5 bases clipped from V and 5 bases from J, the junction kept 6 bases outside the gene matches. CDR3 sequence reads: CASSLRQGVNEKLFF. The CDR3 DNA sequence: TGTGCCAGCAGCCTCCGACAGGGGGTGAATGAAAAACTGTTTTTT. The full variable domain, its missing parts supplied by reference TRBV7-2 and TRBJ1-4, is GAGVSQSPSNKVTEKGKDVELRCDPISGHTALYWYRQSLGQGLEFLIYFQGNSAPDKSGLPSDRFSAERTGGSVSTLTIQRTQQEDSAVYLCASSLRQGVNEKLFFGSGTQLSVL.

The chain couples TRBV6-5 to TRBJ2-7, with 9 bases that match TRBD2. J lost 3 bases, V lost 6 bases, and 6 bases had no gene match. CDR1 is MNHEY, CDR2 SVGAGI, per germline. This CDR3 contains 14 residues. The CDR3 nucleotides are TGTGCCAGCAGCCCGGGACTAGCTCGCTACGAGCAGTACTTC. Protein: CASSPGLARYEQYF.

The gene calls are TRBV5-1 and TRBJ2-7; D may be TRBD2 (5 bases). The CDR3 runs 12 residues. The germline V and J ends were trimmed by 5 bases and 0 bases, with 6 bases remaining between them. Looked up from germline, CDR1 is SGHRS and CDR2 is YFSETQ. This CDR3 is CASRGSSYEQYF. As DNA, the CDR3 is TGCGCCAGCAGGGGGAGCTCCTACGAGCAGTACTTC.

As DNA, the CDR3 is TGTGCCAGCAGCGCCAGGACTAGCCTCGCCTACGAGCAGTACTTC. Its protein is CASSARTSLAYEQYF. The gene calls are TRBV7-9 and TRBJ2-7, with 8 bases matching TRBD2. This CDR3 contains 15 residues. Germline assignment: CDR1 SEHNR and CDR2 FQNEAQ (reference sequence). Losses at the gene ends were 5 bases for V and 2 bases for J; bases not matched to a gene: 8.

This chain uses TRBV19 with TRBJ2-7, with 7 positions matching TRBD2. Germline CDR1 and CDR2: LNHDA and SQIVND (reference sequence). CDR3 length: 16 residues. V lost 1 base to trimming and J lost 3 bases; unmatched junction nucleotides: 9. CDR3 bases: TGTGCCAGTAGTATAGCCGGGGGAGGGCCCCTCTACGAGCAGTACTTC. Protein sequence: CASSIAGGGPLYEQYF. The full variable domain, its missing parts supplied by reference TRBV19 and TRBJ2-7, is DGGITQSPKYLFRKEGQNVTLSCEQNLNHDAMYWYRQDPGQGLRLIYYSQIVNDFQKGDIAEGYSVSREKKESFPLTVTSAQKNPTAFYLCASSIAGGGPLYEQYFGPGTRLTVT.

The chain employs TRBV5-4 and TRBJ1-1, with TRBD1 matching over 7 bases. J lost 2 bases, V lost 5 bases, and 6 bases had no gene match. Germline assignment: CDR1 SGHNT and CDR2 YYREEE (reference sequence). This CDR3 is built from 14 residues. This CDR3 reads CASSLGQVNTEAFF. In nucleotides, the CDR3 is TGTGCCAGCAGTTTAGGACAGGTAAACACTGAAGCTTTCTTT. Full variable domain (rest looked up from reference TRBV5-4 and TRBJ1-1): ETGVTQSPTHLIKTRGQQVTLRCSSQSGHNTVSWYQQALGQGPQFIFQYYREEENGRGNFPPRFSGLQFPNYSSELNVNALELDDSALYLCASSLGQVNTEAFFGQGTRLTVV.

V is TRBV6-5 and J is TRBJ1-3, with D maybe TRBD1 (6 bases). V was shortened by 4 bases and J by 1 base, with 8 bases between the two germline ends. Germline V gene sequence: CDR1 MNHEY, CDR2 SVGAGI. The CDR3 has 14 amino acids. The CDR3 loop reads CASSSQGSGNTIYF. The CDR3 DNA is TGTGCCAGCAGTTCGCAGGGGTCTGGAAACACCATATATTTT.

The rearrangement links TRBV6-1 to TRBJ1-2, with 9 positions matching TRBD1. After removal of 7 bases from V and 2 bases from J, the junction contained 8 bases not matched to a gene. The CDR3 contains 15 residues. Germline V lookup: CDR1 MNHNS, CDR2 SASEGT. CDR3 residues: CASTNTGTGNYGYTF. The DNA for the CDR3 is TGTGCCAGCACCAATACCGGGACAGGGAACTATGGCTACACCTTC.

The chain is built from TRBV4-1 and TRBJ2-7; a weak D match, TRBD2 (5 bases). V was cut by 0 bases and J by 6 bases, with 18 bases left in between. The CDR3 runs to 16 residues. Germline V lookup: CDR1 MGHRA, CDR2 YSYEKL. The CDR3 DNA sequence: TGCGCCAGCAGCCAAGATTTGGTGTCCCCGGCGGGCGAGCAGTACTTC. Encoded protein: CASSQDLVSPAGEQYF.

CDR3 bases: TGTGCCAGCAGCTTGGAGGGGGCAGGCTTTGGCTACACCTTC. Translating it yields CASSLEGAGFGYTF. This rearrangement joins TRBV5-6 to TRBJ1-2; 7 nucleotides align to TRBD1. The ends lost 0 bases at V and 7 bases at J; junction bases unmatched: 6. Germline CDR1 SGHDT, CDR2 YYEEEE. There are 14 residues in the CDR3.

V and J are TRBV19 and TRBJ2-7; TRBD1 agrees at 10 bases. The CDR3 consists of 16 residues. J lost 2 bases, V lost 1 base, and 5 bases had no gene match. Germline values: CDR1 LNHDA, CDR2 SQIVND (reference sequence). The CDR3 DNA sequence: TGTGCCAGTAGTATAGTCGGCGGACAGGGGGCCTACGAGCAGTACTTC. It yields the protein CASSIVGGQGAYEQYF.

The V call is TRBV18, the J call TRBJ2-2, with D possibly TRBD1 on 6 matching bases. The CDR3 spans 15 residues. V was clipped by 5 bases and J by 5 bases, with 15 bases between them. Germline CDR1 is KGHSH and CDR2 is LQKENI. DNA for the CDR3: TGTGCCAGCTCATCATACAGGGTAACGACCGGGGAGCTGTTTTTT. Translated, it gives CASSSYRVTTGELFF.

Here the CDR3 DNA reads TGTGCCAGCAGCTTCGGGGAGAACCCAAACACAGATACGCAGTATTTT. This codes for CASSFGENPNTDTQYF. The chain is built from TRBV7-9 and TRBJ2-3, with D perhaps TRBD2 (5 bases). CDR1 and CDR2 from the germline V gene are SEHNR and FQNEAQ (reference sequence). V was pared by 3 bases and J by 2 bases, with 15 bases between. The CDR3 is 16 amino acids.

J is TRBJ2-7 and V is TRBV25-1, with unresolved D. The V end lost 1 base, the J end lost 3 bases, and 7 bases lay between the germline ends. Germline CDR1 and CDR2: MGHDK and SYGVNS. CDR3 length: 13 residues. This chain's CDR3 is CASSEFGRYEQYF. The CDR3 coding sequence is TGTGCCAGCAGTGAATTTGGGCGCTACGAGCAGTACTTC.

V is TRBV4-2 and J is TRBJ2-7, with 11 bases identical to TRBD2. Germline trimming cut 2 bases from V and 2 bases from J; bases unmatched to any gene: 5. Germline values: CDR1 LGHNA, CDR2 YNFKEQ. CDR3 length: 16 amino acids. As DNA, the CDR3 is TGTGCCAGCAGCCAACTAGCGGGAGGTATGACCTACGAGCAGTACTTC. It specifies CASSQLAGGMTYEQYF.

This sequence joins TRBV7-2 and TRBJ2-7; D is unresolved. CDR3 length equals 16 residues. Germline loops: CDR1 SGHTA, CDR2 FQGNSA. V was cut by 4 bases and J by 1 base, with 17 bases left in between. CDR3 sequence (DNA): TGTGCCAGCAGCTCCTTAGCTGGCCTTGCTTCCTACGAGCAGTACTTC. This gives the protein CASSSLAGLASYEQYF.

The chain uses TRBV7-3 and TRBJ2-2; 9 nucleotides line up with TRBD1. Germline V gene sequence: CDR1 SGHTA, CDR2 FQGTGA. V lost 1 base, J lost 5 bases, and 5 bases stayed unmatched. The CDR3 contains 16 residues. The CDR3 DNA reads TGTGCCAGCAGCTTAATCGGGACAGGGTATACCGGGGAGCTGTTTTTT. Translated, it gives CASSLIGTGYTGELFF.

V usage is TRBV6-6 and J usage is TRBJ1-6; D gene uncertain. The V gene lost 4 bases and the J gene lost 0 bases, with 7 bases spanning the gap. The CDR3 extends over 15 amino acids. Per germline, CDR1 MNHNY and CDR2 SVGAGI (reference sequence). The CDR3 nucleotides read TGTGCCAGCAGTTCTAGGAGCTCCTATAATTCACCCCTCCACTTT. It codes for CASSSRSSYNSPLHF.

The CDR3 DNA sequence: TGTGCCAGTAGTAGTACCCTGGGAGGTAATTCACCCCTCCACTTT. This encodes CASSSTLGGNSPLHF. V usage is TRBV19 and J usage is TRBJ1-6; D is ambiguous. V gave up 4 bases and J gave up 6 bases, with 13 bases separating them. Germline CDR1 and CDR2: LNHDA and SQIVND (reference sequence). The CDR3 length is 15 residues.

V usage is TRBV9 and J usage is TRBJ1-3, with 10 bases that match TRBD1. CDR1 and CDR2 (germline): SGDLS, YYNGEE. There are 16 residues in the CDR3. After removal of 3 bases from V and 3 bases from J, the junction contained 6 bases not matched to a gene. The CDR3 DNA reads TGTGCCAGCAGCGCCAGGGACAGGGGTGGTGGAAACACCATATATTTT. Translated, it gives CASSARDRGGGNTIYF.

V usage is TRBV5-8 and J usage is TRBJ2-2; D is possibly TRBD2 (7 bases). Germline V gene data show CDR1 as SGHTS and CDR2 as YDEGEE. The CDR3 runs to 16 residues. The V gene lost 4 bases and the J gene lost 1 base, with 14 bases spanning the gap. CDR3 bases: TGTGCCAGCAGCCTCTACGGGGGGCAGAACACCGGGGAGCTGTTTTTT. Its translation: CASSLYGGQNTGELFF.

The V gene is TRBV19, the J gene TRBJ1-6, with 7 bases aligning to TRBD1. The CDR3 sequence is 16 residues long. Germline V gene lookup returns CDR1 LNHDA and CDR2 SQIVND (reference sequence). The V gene end was trimmed by 4 bases and the J gene end by 7 bases; junction bases not matched to a gene: 10. The CDR3 DNA follows: TGTGCCAGTAGTAATGGGGGTGGGACAGCAAATTCACCCCTCCACTTT. Its translation: CASSNGGGTANSPLHF.

The chain recombines TRBV14 with TRBJ2-3; 8 bases line up with TRBD2. From germline, CDR1 is SGHDN and CDR2 FVKESK. This CDR3 is 14 amino acids long. V dropped 4 bases and J dropped 1; count of bases not matched to a gene: 1. CDR3 sequence: CASSPGGRTDTQYF. The DNA of the CDR3 is TGTGCCAGCAGCCCGGGGGGGCGCACAGATACGCAGTATTTT.

The chain couples TRBV18 to TRBJ2-3; 8 bases are a match to TRBD2. With V trimmed by 3 bases and J by 3 bases, 8 bases remained unmatched. The CDR3 is 16 residues long. Looked up from germline, CDR1 is KGHSH and CDR2 is LQKENI. CDR3 nucleotides: TGTGCCAGCTCACCTCAAGCGGGAGTCGTGACAGATACGCAGTATTTT. This codes for CASSPQAGVVTDTQYF. Combining the CDR3 with reference TRBV18 and TRBJ2-3 gives the whole variable domain NAGVMQNPRHLVRRRGQEARLRCSPMKGHSHVYWYRQLPEEGLKFMVYLQKENIIDESGMPKERFSAEFPKEGPSILRIQQVVRGDSAAYFCASSPQAGVVTDTQYFGPGTRLTVL.

The V and J genes are TRBV19 and TRBJ2-5, with 7 bases aligning to TRBD1. V shed 1 base, J shed 4 bases, and the junction held 0 bases outside the gene matches. This CDR3 region has 13 residues. The germline gives CDR1 LNHDA, CDR2 SQIVND (reference sequence). CDR3 sequence (DNA): TGTGCCAGTAGTATAGCAGGGGGAGAGACCCAGTACTTC. It codes for CASSIAGGETQYF.

J is TRBJ1-5 and V is TRBV18; 8 positions match TRBD1. The germline V gene has CDR1 KGHSH and CDR2 LQKENI. CDR3 length: 14 amino acids. After removal of 5 bases from V and 6 bases from J, the junction contained 6 bases not matched to a gene. The CDR3 sequence: CASSAGTGSQPQHF. The CDR3 bases are TGTGCCAGCTCAGCTGGGACAGGTTCTCAGCCCCAGCATTTT. Looking up the rest from reference TRBV18 and TRBJ1-5 gives the full variable domain: NAGVMQNPRHLVRRRGQEARLRCSPMKGHSHVYWYRQLPEEGLKFMVYLQKENIIDESGMPKERFSAEFPKEGPSILRIQQVVRGDSAAYFCASSAGTGSQPQHFGDGTRLSIL.

This chain joins TRBV11-2 and TRBJ1-2; D perhaps matches TRBD1 (6 bases). Looked up from germline, CDR1 is SGHAT and CDR2 is FQNNGV. There are 15 residues in the CDR3. The ends were cut back, 1 base at V and 4 bases at J, with 13 bases in the middle. DNA of the CDR3: TGTGCCAGCAGCTTAGCAGGGGCGCCGGGCTATGGCTACACCTTC. Amino acids: CASSLAGAPGYGYTF.